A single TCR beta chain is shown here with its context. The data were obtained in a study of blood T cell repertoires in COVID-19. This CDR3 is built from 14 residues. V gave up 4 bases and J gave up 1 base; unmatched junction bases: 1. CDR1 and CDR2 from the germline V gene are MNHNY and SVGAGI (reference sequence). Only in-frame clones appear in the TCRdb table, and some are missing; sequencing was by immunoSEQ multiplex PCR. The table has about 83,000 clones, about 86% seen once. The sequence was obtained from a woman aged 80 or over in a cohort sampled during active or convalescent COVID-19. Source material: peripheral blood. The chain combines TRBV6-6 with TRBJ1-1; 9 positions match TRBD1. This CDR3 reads CASSLQGANTEAFF. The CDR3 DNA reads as TGTGCCAGCAGTTTACAGGGGGCGAACACTGAAGCTTTCTTT.